This TCR beta chain was documented in a study of shared clonotypes between healthy human individuals (dated by TCRdb to between 2020 and 2021). A note on the overall study: The cohort included three men and a couple of women between 18 and 49 years of age. For each donor, CD4 naive and CD4 memory were each given three plates, CD8 naive was given two plates, and CD8 memory was given one plate. The study deeply sequenced blood TCR repertoires of about five healthy adults to estimate repertoire size and the extent of clonotype sharing between individuals. To increase sequencing depth and limit assay-specific biases, different laboratories used diverse techniques to prepare libraries and sequence TCR repertoires. Each donor's leukapheresis produced roughly between about 0.8 and 8.9 billion PBMCs. The full study reports these points: Compared with non-shared clonotypes, the clonotypes found in all four sorted-subset donors had higher generation probabilities. When a few donors were compared, the shared fraction of clonotypes was about 5% for naive CD4, 3.5% for naive CD8, roughly 2.5% for memory CD4, and 0.3% to 0.5% for memory CD8. Pairwise subsampling indicated that sequencing depth was expected to affect the degree of clonotype sharing among donors. Rarefaction of sorted-subset datasets indicated incomplete sequencing despite the large sequencing depth. Sampling was restricted to blood, and TCR repertoires in tissue are likely to differ from TCR repertoires in blood. Because the study included a small number of donors, the genetic and exposure-history diversity represented was limited. Estimated clonotype richness was generally larger for naive than for memory subsets.

TCR CDR3 regions were amplified from genomic DNA by multiplex PCR using the deep immunoSEQ assay. Genomic DNA extracted from each cell subset was distributed evenly over all wells of several immunoSEQ 96-well plates, and each plate served as one replicate. For sorted subsets, 150 to 200 ng genomic DNA, equal to about 30,000 T cell genomes, was loaded into each replicate PCR. The purified libraries were quantified using a Qubit 3.0 fluorometer, sized with a Bioanalyzer 2100, and then quantified again using the KAPA Library Quantification kit. A separate single-read 150-cycle Illumina NextSeq 550 flow cell was used to sequence each immunoSEQ 96-well plate. The study's own analysis went as follows. Because the immunoSEQ output included only junctional sequences and no quality scores, the filtering could not be the same as the filtering used for full-length reads. Sequences were annotated with PyIR, a Python wrapper for IgBLAST v1.9, using IMGT germline references to assign V/J genes and CDR3. Reads with weak V/J assignments (E-value above 1e-6), missing CDR3, stop codons, out-of-frame junctions, or ambiguous translated residues were removed. A V3J clonotype was defined by an identical inferred V gene, J gene, and CDR3 amino acid sequence. The percentage overlap between two repertoires was calculated by dividing the number of shared unique clonotypes by the size of the smaller repertoire. Three approaches were used to assess repertoire richness: RTK rarefaction, the Chao1 estimator, and Recon v2.1 estimates of unobserved clonotypes. Generation probabilities for all TCRbeta clonotypes obtained by the gDNA method from a handful of donors were computed using OLGA. TCRdb limited this immuneACCESS table to in-frame rearrangements with V and J called. A share of clones is missing; checked studies link under half to unresolved V genes, and the rest is unexplained. V and J calls and clone size follow that table, whereas D and trimming were derived from the DNA. The sample includes approximately 350,000 clones, with around 96% observed a single time. 0.25% to 0.35% of the sample goes to the ten largest clones.

From the germline V gene, CDR1 is SQVTM and CDR2 is ANQGSEA. Reading from cysteine to phenylalanine, the CDR3 counts 13 amino acids. The entry retains the CDR3 DNA only, 39 bases that are in frame from base 1. V was cut back by 2 bases and J by 0 bases, leaving a gap of 8 bases between them. Healthy HIV-negative adults with no recently reported acute infections or vaccinations were included as donors. Every donor was a Caucasian adult residing in Nashville, Tennessee, USA. The CD8 memory samples were a combination of magnetically selected CD45RO+ cells and CCR7-negative CD45RA+ effector memory (TemRA) cells. After blood collection by leukapheresis, PBMCs were isolated using Ficoll-Histopaque density gradient centrifugation and then cryopreserved in the vapor phase of liquid nitrogen. Analytical flow cytometry was used to check the purity and quantity of every magnetically sorted T cell population. Genomic DNA was isolated from every sorted fraction and measured by UV absorbance on a Nanodrop 2000c.

A single count supports this clone. Its specific antigen is unknown. No much larger clonotype is one base removed from it; base qualities were not supplied. The chain is encoded by TRBV29-1 joined to TRBJ2-7; no D gene call is confident. The sample was memory CD8+ T cells sorted from blood. This sample's cell subset or site label indicates: CD45RO+ cells pooled with CCR7-negative TemRA cells. The source of this sequence is a man aged 30 to 39 in good health. The CDR3 in this case is CSVETESSYEQYF. The sequenced DNA is TGCAGCGTTGAAACGGAGAGCTCCTACGAGCAGTACTTC.